Each of the 11 T cell receptor beta chains below was sequenced from the same sample in a study of metastatic and nonmetastatic thyroid tumors. TCRdb re-processed the PCR reads through MiXCR. The sample has some 55,000 clones, approximately 20% seen once. Each patient went into thyroid surgery without having received any treatment. The sample taken for sequencing was blood. These receptors all come from a female donor with papillary thyroid cancer or a benign thyroid nodule (not recorded which). Some clones in this sample may be carry-over from other donors' samples.

A note on this clone: One junction end does not reproduce the germline sequence, and a read error may be involved. The rearrangement links TRBV28 to TRBJ2-6, with a possible D match to TRBD1 (5 bases). CDR1 is MDHEN and CDR2 is SYDVKM in the germline V gene. This CDR3 is 19 amino acids long. CDR3 bases: TGTGCCAGCAGTTTTTACCTAGGTGGGGCTACCTCTGCGGCCAACGTCCTTACTTTC. Amino acid sequence: CASSFYLGGATSAANVLTF. Using reference TRBV28 and TRBJ2-6 for the parts outside the CDR3, the full variable domain is DVKVTQSSRYLVKRTGEKVFLECVQDMDHENMFWYRQDPGLGLRLIYFSYDVKMKEKGDIPEGYSVSREKKERFSLILESASTNQTSMYLCASSFYLGGATSAANVLTFGAGSRLTVL.

This clone occurred many times. The chain recombines TRBV5-1 with TRBJ2-1; possible D gene TRBD1, 6 bases. The CDR3 covers 14 residues. The V end was cut by 1 base, the J end by 8 bases, with 13 bases between. Germline values: CDR1 SGHRS, CDR2 YFSETQ. The CDR3 here is CASSLTGYPDEQFF. The CDR3 coding sequence is TGCGCCAGCAGCTTGACAGGGTACCCAGATGAGCAGTTCTTC.

This clone came up many times. This chain connects TRBV27 to TRBJ1-2; D remains unclear. Germline V gene lookup returns CDR1 MNHEY and CDR2 SMNVEV (reference sequence). V was trimmed by 2 bases and J by 1 base, leaving 11 bases between them. This CDR3 region has 15 residues. Here the CDR3 reads CASSLRPGINYGYTF. In DNA form, the CDR3 reads TGTGCCAGCAGTTTACGACCCGGCATTAACTATGGCTACACCTTC.

This chain connects TRBV4-1 to TRBJ2-3, with D possibly being TRBD2 (6 bases). Germline lookup yields CDR1 MGHRA and CDR2 YSYEKL. The CDR3 is 14 amino acids. The ends were cut back, 4 bases at V and 4 bases at J, with 12 bases in the middle. CDR3 DNA: TGCGCCAGCAGCCTTCCCGGAGGGTCAGATACGCAGTATTTT. It is translated as CASSLPGGSDTQYF.

This clone was counted at least ten times. The V and J genes are TRBV9 and TRBJ1-6; 7 bases are a match to TRBD1. The CDR3 is 18 amino acids. J was trimmed by 10 bases and V by 0 bases; bases with no gene match: 16. Germline CDR1 and CDR2: SGDLS and YYNGEE. The CDR3 nucleotides are TGTGCCAGCAGCGTAGCCCCTAGAATTAGACAGGGTAACTCACCCCTCCACTTT. It encodes CASSVAPRIRQGNSPLHF.

As regards this clone: Other DNA sequences from this sample encode an identical CDR3 as well. The chain combines TRBV5-1 with TRBJ2-3, with no clear D. The CDR3 is 11 amino acids. Trimming left V 0 bases short and J 15 bases short, with 11 bases between. The germline gives CDR1 SGHRS, CDR2 YFSETQ. CDR3 sequence (DNA): TGCGCCAGCAGCTTGGACTATACTCAATATTTT. Translated: CASSLDYTQYF.

This chain connects TRBV30 to TRBJ2-3; 8 bases align to TRBD2. The germline V gene encodes CDR1 GTSNPN and CDR2 SVGIG (reference sequence). The J segment lost 6 bases and the V segment lost 8 bases, leaving 10 bases of the junction unmatched. The CDR3 consists of 13 residues. DNA for the CDR3: TGTGCCAACAGCGGGAGTAGTATGGATACGCAGTATTTT. Translated, it gives CANSGSSMDTQYF.

A word on this clone: A junction boundary mismatches the germline segment, possibly from a read error. The gene calls are TRBV12-3 or TRBV12-4 and TRBJ2-5; D not certain. This CDR3 has 14 amino acids. The CDR3 here is CASSLSATQETKYF. CDR3 coding DNA: TGTGCCAGCAGTTTAAGTGCTACCCAAGAGACCAAGTACTTC.

By sample fraction, this clone is medium-sized. This chain links TRBV6-1 with TRBJ2-1, with D unclear. The CDR3 has 12 residues. V was pared by 5 bases and J by 4 bases, with 6 bases between. The germline gives CDR1 MNHNS, CDR2 SASEGT. The chain's CDR3 is CASSTEYNEQFF. As DNA, the CDR3 is TGTGCCAGCAGTACAGAGTACAATGAGCAGTTCTTC.

This clone occurred many times. V and J are TRBV5-1 and TRBJ1-2, with TRBD1 matching 9 bases. Looked up from germline, CDR1 is SGHRS and CDR2 is YFSETQ. The junction had 4 bases not matched to a gene; V was cut back by 4 bases and J by 3 bases. The CDR3 length is 14 residues. DNA of the CDR3: TGCGCCAGCAGCAGGACAGGGGAGGACTATGGCTACACCTTC. Residues: CASSRTGEDYGYTF.

Of note for this clone: A read error is possible here, since a much larger clone lies one base away. J is TRBJ2-5 and V is TRBV5-1; TRBD2 might be the D (5 bases). CDR3 size: 15 residues. CDR1 is SGHRS, CDR2 YFSETQ, per germline. The V end lost 5 bases, the J end lost 2 bases, and 16 bases lay between the germline ends. CDR3: CASRLGGPPQETQYF. CDR3 DNA: TGCGCCAGCAGACTAGGTGGACCGCCTCAAGAGACCCAGTACTTC.